This T cell receptor beta chain stems from a study of shared clonotypes between healthy human individuals. Study outcomes and limitations: Few donors limited the genetic and exposure-history diversity represented. Clonotype sharing across donors was expected to vary with sequencing depth.

Negatively enriched CD4+ T cells were divided by CD45RA into naive and memory. Germline values: CDR1 SGHAT, CDR2 FQNNGV. V gave up 8 bases and J gave up 2 bases; unmatched junction bases: 6. The CDR3 extends over 13 amino acids. Study processing details: Junction-only sequences produced by ImmunoSEQ had no quality scores, so filtering differed. Here immunoSEQ multiplex PCR was the method, and the copy in TCRdb shows in-frame clones only, minus some. The D gene and trimming were derived from the DNA, and the V and J assignments and clone size from that table. The sample has roughly 640,000 clones, approximately 79% seen once; the top ten hold about 1.8%. Points on this clone: What it binds is not known.

The sequencing input was memory CD4+ T cells sorted from blood. This sample's subset: CD45RA-negative fraction. The genes are TRBV11-2 and TRBJ2-7; 7 nucleotides match TRBD2. This TCR was sampled from a woman in her thirties in good health. DNA for the CDR3: TGTGCCAGCTTGGGGGGGACCGCCTACGAGCAGTACTTC. It translates to CASLGGTAYEQYF. Full variable domain (rest looked up from reference TRBV11-2 and TRBJ2-7): EAGVAQSPRYKIIEKRQSVAFWCNPISGHATLYWYQQILGQGPKLLIQFQNNGVVDDSQLPKDRFSAERLKGVDSTLKIQPAKLEDSAVYLCASLGGTAYEQYFGPGTRLTVT.